Sequencing of this T cell receptor (beta chain) was carried out in a study of technical replicates of blood from a few donors. V shed 4 bases and J shed 0 bases, with 13 bases lying between them. From germline, CDR1 is LNHNV and CDR2 YYDKDF (reference sequence). CDR3 length: 15 residues. Sequencing used immunoSEQ multiplex PCR; TCRdb keeps in-frame clones, though not all of them. The repertoire includes approximately 79,000 clones, about 95% of them detected once, and under 0.3% sits in the top ten. The rearrangement uses TRBV15 and TRBJ2-7, with D possibly being TRBD1 (6 bases). This TCR came from a human donor in good health. The specimen was T cells isolated from PBMCs. CDR3 DNA: TGTGCCACCAGCATAAGCCGGGACACCTCCTACGAGCAGTACTTC. Translated: CATSISRDTSYEQYF.